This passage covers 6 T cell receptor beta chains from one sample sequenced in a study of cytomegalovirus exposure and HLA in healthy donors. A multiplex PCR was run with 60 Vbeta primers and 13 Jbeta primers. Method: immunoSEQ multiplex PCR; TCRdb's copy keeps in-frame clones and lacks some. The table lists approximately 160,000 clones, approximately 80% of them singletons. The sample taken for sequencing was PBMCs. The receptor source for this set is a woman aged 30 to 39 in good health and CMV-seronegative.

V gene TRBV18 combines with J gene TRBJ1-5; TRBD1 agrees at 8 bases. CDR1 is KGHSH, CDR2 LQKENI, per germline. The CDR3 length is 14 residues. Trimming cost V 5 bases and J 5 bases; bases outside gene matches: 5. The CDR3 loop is CASSMDREHQPQHF. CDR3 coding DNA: TGTGCCAGCTCAATGGACAGGGAACATCAGCCCCAGCATTTT.

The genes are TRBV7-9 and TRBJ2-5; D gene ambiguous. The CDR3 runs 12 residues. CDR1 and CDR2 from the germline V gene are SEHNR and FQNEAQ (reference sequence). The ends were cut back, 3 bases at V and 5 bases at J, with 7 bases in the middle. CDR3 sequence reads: CASSFQEETQYF. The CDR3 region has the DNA TGTGCCAGCAGCTTTCAAGAGGAGACCCAGTACTTC. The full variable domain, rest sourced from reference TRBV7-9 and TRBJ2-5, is DTGVSQNPRHKITKRGQNVTFRCDPISEHNRLYWYRQTLGQGPEFLTYFQNEAQLEKSRLLSDRFSAERPKGSFSTLEIQRTEQGDSAMYLCASSFQEETQYFGPGTRLLVL.

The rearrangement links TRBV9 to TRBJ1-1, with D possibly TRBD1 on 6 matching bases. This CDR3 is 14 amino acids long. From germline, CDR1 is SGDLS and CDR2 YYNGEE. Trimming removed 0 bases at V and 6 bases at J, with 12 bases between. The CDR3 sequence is CASSVGQGLPEAFF. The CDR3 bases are TGTGCCAGCAGCGTAGGGCAGGGGCTACCTGAAGCTTTCTTT.

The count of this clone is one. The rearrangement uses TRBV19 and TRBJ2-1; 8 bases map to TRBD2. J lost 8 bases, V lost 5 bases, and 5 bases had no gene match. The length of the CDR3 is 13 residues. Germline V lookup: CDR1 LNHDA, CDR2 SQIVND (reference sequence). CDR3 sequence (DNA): TGTGCCAGTAGTGGGGGACTAGTCGATGAGCAGTTCTTC. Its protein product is CASSGGLVDEQFF.

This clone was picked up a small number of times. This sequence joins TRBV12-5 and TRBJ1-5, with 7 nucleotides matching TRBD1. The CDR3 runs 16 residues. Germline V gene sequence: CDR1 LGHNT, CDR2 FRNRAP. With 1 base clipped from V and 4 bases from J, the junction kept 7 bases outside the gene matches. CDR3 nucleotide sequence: TGTGCTAGTGGTTTGGGCATGACAGGGACTAATCAGCCCCAGCATTTT. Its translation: CASGLGMTGTNQPQHF. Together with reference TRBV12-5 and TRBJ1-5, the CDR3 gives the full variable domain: DARVTQTPRHKVTEMGQEVTMRCQPILGHNTVFWYRQTMMQGLELLAYFRNRAPLDDSGMPKDRFSAEMPDATLATLKIQPSEPRDSAVYFCASGLGMTGTNQPQHFGDGTRLSIL.

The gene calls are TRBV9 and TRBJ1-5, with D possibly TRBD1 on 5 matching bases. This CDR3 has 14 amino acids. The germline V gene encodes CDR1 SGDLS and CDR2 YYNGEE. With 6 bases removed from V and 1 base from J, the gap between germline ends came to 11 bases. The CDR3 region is CASNSGESNQPQHF. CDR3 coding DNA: TGTGCCAGCAACTCGGGGGAGAGCAATCAGCCCCAGCATTTT.